This T cell receptor (beta chain) comes out of a study of blood T cell repertoires in COVID-19. Overall study context: The origin of the acute and convalescent COVID-19 samples was the United States, Italy and Spain. T cells, B-cell-depleted T cells, or PBMCs supplied cDNA or gDNA.

As handled by the study authors: Quantification of nucleated cells was approximated via reference gene primer amplification. Only in-frame clones appear in the TCRdb table, and some are missing; sequencing was by immunoSEQ multiplex PCR. V and J calls and clone size come straight from that table; D and trimming were deduced from the DNA. The table shows 83,000 or so clones, with roughly 86% occurring only once. The V end lost 5 bases, the J end lost 7 bases, and 11 bases lay between the germline ends. Germline CDR1 is SGHDN and CDR2 is FVKESK. The CDR3 totals 13 residues. The specimen was peripheral blood. The V gene is TRBV14, the J gene TRBJ2-2, with D uncertain. This clonotype was sampled from a man older than 75 with active or convalescent COVID-19. The CDR3 DNA sequence: TGTGCCAGCAGCTACAGTCGAAACGGGGAGCTGTTTTTT. Translating gives CASSYSRNGELFF.